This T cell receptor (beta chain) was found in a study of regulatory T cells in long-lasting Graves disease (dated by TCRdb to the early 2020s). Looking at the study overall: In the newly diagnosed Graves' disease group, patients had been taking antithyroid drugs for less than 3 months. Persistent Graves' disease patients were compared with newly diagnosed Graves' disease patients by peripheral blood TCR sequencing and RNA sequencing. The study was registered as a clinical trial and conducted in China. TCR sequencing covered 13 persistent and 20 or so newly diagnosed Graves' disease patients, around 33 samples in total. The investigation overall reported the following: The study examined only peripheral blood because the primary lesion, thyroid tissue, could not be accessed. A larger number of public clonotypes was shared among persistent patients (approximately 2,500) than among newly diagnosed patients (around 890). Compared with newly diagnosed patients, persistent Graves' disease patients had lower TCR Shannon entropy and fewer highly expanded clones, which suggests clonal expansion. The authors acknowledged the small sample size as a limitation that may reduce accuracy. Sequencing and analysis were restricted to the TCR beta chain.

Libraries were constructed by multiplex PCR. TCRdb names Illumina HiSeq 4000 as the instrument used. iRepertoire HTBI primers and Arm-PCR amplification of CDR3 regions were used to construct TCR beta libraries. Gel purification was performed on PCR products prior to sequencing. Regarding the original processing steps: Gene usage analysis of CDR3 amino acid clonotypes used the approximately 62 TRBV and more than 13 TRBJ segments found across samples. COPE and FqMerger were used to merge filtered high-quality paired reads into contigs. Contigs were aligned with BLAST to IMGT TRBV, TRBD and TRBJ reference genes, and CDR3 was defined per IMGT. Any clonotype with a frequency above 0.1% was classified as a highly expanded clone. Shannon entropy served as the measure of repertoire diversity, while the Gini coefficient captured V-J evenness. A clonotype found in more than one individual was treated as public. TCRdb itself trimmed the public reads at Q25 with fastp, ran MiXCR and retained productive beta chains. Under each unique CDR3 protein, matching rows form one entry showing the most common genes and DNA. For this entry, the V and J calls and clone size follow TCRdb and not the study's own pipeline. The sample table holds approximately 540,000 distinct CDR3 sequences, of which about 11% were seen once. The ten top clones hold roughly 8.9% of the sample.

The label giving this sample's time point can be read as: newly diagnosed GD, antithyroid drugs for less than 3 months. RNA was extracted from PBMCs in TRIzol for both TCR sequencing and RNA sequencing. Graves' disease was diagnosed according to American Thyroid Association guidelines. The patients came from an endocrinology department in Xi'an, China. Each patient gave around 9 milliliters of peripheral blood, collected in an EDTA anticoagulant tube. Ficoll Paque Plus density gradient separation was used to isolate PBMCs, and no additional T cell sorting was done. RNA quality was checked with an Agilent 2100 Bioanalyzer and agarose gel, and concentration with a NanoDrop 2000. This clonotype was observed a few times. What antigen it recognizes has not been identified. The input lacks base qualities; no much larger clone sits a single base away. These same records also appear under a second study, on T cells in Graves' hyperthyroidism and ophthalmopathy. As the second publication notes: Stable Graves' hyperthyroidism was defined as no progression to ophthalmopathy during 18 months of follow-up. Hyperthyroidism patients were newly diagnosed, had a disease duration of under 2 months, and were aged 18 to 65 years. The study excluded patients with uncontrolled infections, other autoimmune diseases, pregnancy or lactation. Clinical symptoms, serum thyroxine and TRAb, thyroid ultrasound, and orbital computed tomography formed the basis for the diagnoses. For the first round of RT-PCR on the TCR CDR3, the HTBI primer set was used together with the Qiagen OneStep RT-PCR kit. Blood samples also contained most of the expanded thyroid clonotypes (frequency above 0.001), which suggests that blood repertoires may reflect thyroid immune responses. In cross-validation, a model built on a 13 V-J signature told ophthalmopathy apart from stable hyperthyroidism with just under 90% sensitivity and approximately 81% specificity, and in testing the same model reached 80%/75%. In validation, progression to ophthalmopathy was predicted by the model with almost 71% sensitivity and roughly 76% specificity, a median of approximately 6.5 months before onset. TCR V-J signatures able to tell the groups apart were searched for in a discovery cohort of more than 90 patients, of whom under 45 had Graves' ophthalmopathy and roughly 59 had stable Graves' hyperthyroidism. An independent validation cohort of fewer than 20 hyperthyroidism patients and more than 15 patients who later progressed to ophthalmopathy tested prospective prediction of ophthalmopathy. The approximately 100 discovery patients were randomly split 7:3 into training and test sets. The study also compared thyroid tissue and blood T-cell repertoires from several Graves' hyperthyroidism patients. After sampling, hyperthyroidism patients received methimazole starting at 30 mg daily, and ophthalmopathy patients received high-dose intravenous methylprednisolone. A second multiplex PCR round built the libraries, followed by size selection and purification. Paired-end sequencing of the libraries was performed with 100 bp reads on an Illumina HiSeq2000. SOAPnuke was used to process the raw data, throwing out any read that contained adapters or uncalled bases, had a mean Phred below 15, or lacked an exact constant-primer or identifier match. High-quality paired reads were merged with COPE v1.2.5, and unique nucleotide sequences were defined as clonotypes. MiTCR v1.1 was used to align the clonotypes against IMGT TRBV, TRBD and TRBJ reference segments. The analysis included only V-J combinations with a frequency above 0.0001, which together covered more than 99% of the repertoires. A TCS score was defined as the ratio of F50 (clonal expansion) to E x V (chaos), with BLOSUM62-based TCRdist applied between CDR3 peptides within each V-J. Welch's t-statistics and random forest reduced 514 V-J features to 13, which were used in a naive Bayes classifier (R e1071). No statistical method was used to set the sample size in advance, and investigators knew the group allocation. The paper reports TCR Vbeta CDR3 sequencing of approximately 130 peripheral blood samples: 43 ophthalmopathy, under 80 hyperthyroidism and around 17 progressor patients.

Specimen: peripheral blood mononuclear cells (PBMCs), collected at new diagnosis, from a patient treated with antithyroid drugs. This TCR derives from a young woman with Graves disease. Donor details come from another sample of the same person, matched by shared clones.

The nucleotide sequence is TGTGCCAGCAGGCAGACAGGGGGATTTGGCTACACCTTC. Its translation is CASRQTGGFGYTF. The V and J genes are TRBV27 and TRBJ1-2; 9 central nucleotides agree with TRBD1. At the junction V is shortened by 6 bases and J by 7 bases; bases outside the gene matches: 6. The CDR3, from cysteine to phenylalanine, totals 13 residues. Here the CDR3 DNA is all that survives: 39 bases in frame from base 1. According to the germline V gene (reference sequence), CDR1 reads MNHEY and CDR2 reads SMNVEV.